This T cell receptor beta chain was captured by sequencing in a study of CD8 T cells in Susac syndrome. Study as a whole: Intravenous immunoglobulin alone or corticosteroids were being given to patients with Susac syndrome at blood draw, unless they were therapy-naive. Study-level findings and limits: A relatively small number of individuals underwent TCR sequencing and HLA analysis.

Points on this clonotype: Its antigen is not known.

RNA amounts of roughly 0.5 to 1 ug underwent reverse transcription with random hexamers. A multiplex approach, immunoSEQ multiplex PCR, amplified TCR beta CDR3 across 54 Vbeta and 13 Jbeta. From the immunoSEQ multiplex PCR reads, TCRdb called clonotypes with MiXCR, one entry per CDR3 protein. In the table there are tens of thousands of distinct CDR3 sequences, approximately 93% of which are singletons. V was clipped by 7 bases and J by 4 bases; unmatched bases: 7. The CDR3 runs to 14 residues. CDR1 and CDR2 from the germline V gene are DFQATT and SNEGSKA (reference sequence). Sequencing of TCR beta covered CD8+ and CD4+ T cells obtained from blood.

What was sequenced was CD8+ T cells from PBMCs. The chain joins TRBV20-1 to TRBJ2-1; 10 nucleotides align to TRBD2. This TCR was sampled from a human donor with Susac syndrome. CDR3 loop: CSGPLAGLYNEQFF. The CDR3, as DNA: TGCAGTGGCCCACTAGCGGGACTATACAATGAGCAGTTCTTC.